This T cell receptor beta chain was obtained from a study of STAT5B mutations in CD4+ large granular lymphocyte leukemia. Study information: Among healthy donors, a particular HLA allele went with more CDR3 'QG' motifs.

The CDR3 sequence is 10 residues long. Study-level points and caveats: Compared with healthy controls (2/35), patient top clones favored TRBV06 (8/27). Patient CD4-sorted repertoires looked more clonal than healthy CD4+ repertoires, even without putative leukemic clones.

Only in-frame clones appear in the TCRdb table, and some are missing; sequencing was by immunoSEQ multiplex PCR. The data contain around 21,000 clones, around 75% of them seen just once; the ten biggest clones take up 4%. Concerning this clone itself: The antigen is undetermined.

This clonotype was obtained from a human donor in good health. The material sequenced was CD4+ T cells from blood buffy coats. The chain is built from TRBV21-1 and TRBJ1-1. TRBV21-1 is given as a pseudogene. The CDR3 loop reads CASRHTEAFF. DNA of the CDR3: TGTGCCAGCAGGCACACTGAAGCTTTCTTT.